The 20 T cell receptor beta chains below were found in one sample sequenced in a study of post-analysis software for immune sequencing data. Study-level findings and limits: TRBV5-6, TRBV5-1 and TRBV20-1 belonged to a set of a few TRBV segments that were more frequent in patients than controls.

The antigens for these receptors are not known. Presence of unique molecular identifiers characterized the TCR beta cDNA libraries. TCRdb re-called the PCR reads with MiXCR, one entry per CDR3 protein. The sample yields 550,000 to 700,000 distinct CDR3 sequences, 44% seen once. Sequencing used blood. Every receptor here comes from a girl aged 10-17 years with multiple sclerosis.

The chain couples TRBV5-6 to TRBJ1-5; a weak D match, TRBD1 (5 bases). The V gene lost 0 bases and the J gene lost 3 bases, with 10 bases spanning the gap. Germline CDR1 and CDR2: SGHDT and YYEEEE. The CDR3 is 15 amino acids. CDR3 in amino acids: CASSLGQYVNQPQHF. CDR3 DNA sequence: TGTGCCAGCAGCTTGGGACAGTATGTCAATCAGCCCCAGCATTTT.

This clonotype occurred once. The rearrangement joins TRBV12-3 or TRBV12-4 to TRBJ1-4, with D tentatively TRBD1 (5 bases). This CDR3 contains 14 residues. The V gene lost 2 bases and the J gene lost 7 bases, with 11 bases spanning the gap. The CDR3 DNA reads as TGTGCCAGCAGTTTAACAGGTGCGAGTGAAAAACTGTTTTTT. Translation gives CASSLTGASEKLFF.

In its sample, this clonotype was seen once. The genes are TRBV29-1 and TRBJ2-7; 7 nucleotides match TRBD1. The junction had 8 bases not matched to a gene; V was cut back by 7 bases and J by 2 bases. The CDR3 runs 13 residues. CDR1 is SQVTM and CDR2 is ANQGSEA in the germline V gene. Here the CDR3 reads CSGTGAGAYEQYF. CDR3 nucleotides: TGCAGCGGAACAGGGGCAGGGGCCTACGAGCAGTACTTC.

The CDR3 region is CASSSGDGASYEQYF. CDR3 in DNA: TGTGCCAGCAGTTCCGGAGACGGGGCTTCCTACGAGCAGTACTTC. The V and J genes are TRBV12-3 or TRBV12-4 and TRBJ2-7; D could derive from TRBD1 or TRBD2 (5 bases each). The CDR3 contains 15 residues. V shed 4 bases and J shed 1 base, with 14 bases lying between them.

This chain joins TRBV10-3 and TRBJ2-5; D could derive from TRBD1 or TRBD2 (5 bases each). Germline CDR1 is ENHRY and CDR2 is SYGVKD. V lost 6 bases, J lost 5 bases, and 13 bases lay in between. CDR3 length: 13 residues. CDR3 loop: CAIRPGQLETQYF. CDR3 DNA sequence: TGTGCCATCAGGCCGGGGCAGCTCGAGACCCAGTACTTC.

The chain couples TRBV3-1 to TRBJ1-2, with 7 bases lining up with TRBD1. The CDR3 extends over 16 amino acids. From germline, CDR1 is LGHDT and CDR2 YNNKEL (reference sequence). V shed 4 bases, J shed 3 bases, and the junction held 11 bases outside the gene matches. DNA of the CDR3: TGTGCCAGCAGCCCTGGGGGAGGGGGCAGGCACTATGGCTACACCTTC. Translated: CASSPGGGGRHYGYTF.

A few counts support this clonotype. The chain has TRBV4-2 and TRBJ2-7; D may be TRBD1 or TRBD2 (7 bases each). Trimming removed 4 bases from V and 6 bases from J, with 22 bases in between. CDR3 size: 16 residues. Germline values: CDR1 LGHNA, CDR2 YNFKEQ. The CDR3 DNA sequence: TGTGCCAGCAGCCTTCAGGGGGGGGCTACAGGGACCGAGCAGTACTTC. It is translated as CASSLQGGATGTEQYF.

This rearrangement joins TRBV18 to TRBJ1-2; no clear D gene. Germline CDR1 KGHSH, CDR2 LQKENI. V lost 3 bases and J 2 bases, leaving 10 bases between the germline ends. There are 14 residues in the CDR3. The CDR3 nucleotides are TGTGCCAGCTCACCGGGCAGCCCAAACTATGGCTACACCTTC. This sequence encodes CASSPGSPNYGYTF. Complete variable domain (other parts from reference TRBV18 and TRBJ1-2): NAGVMQNPRHLVRRRGQEARLRCSPMKGHSHVYWYRQLPEEGLKFMVYLQKENIIDESGMPKERFSAEFPKEGPSILRIQQVVRGDSAAYFCASSPGSPNYGYTFGSGTRLTVV.

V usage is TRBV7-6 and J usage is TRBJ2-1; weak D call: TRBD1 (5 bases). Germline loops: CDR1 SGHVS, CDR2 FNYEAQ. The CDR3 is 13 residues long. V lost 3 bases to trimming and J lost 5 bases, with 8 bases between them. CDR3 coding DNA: TGTGCCAGCAGCTTTGGGGCGAACAATGAGCAGTTCTTC. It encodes CASSFGANNEQFF.

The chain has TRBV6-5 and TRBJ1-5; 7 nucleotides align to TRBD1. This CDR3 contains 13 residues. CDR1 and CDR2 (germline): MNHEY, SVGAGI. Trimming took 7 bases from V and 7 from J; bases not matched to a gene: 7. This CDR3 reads CASMTGRDQPQHF. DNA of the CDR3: TGTGCCAGCATGACAGGGCGGGACCAGCCCCAGCATTTT.

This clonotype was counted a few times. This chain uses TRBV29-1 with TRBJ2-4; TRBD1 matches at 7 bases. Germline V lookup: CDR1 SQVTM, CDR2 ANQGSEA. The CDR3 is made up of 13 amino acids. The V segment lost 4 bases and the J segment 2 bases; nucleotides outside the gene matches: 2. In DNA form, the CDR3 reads TGCAGCGTTGTGGGACAGACCAAAAACATTCAGTACTTC. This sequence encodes CSVVGQTKNIQYF.

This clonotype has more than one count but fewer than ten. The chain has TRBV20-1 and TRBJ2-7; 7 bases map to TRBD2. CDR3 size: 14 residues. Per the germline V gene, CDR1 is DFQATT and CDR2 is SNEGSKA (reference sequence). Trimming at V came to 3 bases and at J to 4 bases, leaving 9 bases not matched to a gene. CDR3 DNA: TGCAGTGCTAGTTTCCCAGCGGGGAAGTACGAGCAGTACTTC. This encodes CSASFPAGKYEQYF.

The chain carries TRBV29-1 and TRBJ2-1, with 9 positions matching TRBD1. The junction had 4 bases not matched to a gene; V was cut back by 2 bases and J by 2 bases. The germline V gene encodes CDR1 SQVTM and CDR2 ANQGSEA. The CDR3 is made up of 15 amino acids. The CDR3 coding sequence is TGCAGCGTTGAAACATGGACAGGGGCCTACAATGAGCAGTTCTTC. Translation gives CSVETWTGAYNEQFF.

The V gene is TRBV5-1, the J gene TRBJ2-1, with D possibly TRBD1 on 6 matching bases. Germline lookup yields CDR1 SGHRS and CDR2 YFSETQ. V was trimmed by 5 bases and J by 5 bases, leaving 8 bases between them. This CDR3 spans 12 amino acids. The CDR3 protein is CASRDSDNEQFF. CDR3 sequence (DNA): TGCGCCAGCAGGGACAGTGACAATGAGCAGTTCTTC.

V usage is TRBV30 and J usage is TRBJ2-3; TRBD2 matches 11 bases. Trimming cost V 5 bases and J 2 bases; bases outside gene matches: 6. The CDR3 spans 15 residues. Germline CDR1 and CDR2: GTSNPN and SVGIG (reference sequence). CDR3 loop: CAWELAGAPTDTQYF. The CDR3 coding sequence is TGTGCCTGGGAACTAGCGGGGGCCCCCACAGATACGCAGTATTTT. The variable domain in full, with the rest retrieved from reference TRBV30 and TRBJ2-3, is SQTIHQWPATLVQPVGSPLSLECTVEGTSNPNLYWYRQAAGRGLQLLFYSVGIGQISSEVPQNLSASRPQDRQFILSSKKLLLSDSGFYLCAWELAGAPTDTQYFGPGTRLTVL.

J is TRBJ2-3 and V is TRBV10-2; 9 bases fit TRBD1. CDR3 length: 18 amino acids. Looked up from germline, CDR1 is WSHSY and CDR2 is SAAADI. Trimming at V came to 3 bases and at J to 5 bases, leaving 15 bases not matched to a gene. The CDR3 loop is CASSDSRQPDRGRDTQYF. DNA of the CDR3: TGCGCCAGCAGTGATTCGCGCCAACCGGACAGGGGCCGAGATACGCAGTATTTT.

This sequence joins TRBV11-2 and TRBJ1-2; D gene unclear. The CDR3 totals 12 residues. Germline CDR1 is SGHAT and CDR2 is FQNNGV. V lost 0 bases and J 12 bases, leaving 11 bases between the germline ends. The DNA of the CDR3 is TGTGCCAGCAGCTTAGAGCGGGGAGGGAACACCTTC. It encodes CASSLERGGNTF.

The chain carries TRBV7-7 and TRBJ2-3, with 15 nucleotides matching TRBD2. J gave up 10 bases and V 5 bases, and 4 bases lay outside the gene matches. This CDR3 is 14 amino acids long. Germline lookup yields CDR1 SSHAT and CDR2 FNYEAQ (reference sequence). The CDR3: CASSGGLAGGPQYF. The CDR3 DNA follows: TGTGCCAGCAGCGGGGGACTAGCGGGGGGACCGCAGTATTTT.

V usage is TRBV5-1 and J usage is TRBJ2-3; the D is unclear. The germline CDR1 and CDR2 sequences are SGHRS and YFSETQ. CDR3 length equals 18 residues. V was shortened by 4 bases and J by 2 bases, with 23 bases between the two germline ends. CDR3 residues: CASSPLSVGPTVTDTQYF. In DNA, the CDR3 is TGCGCCAGCAGCCCTCTCTCTGTGGGCCCTACGGTCACAGATACGCAGTATTTT.

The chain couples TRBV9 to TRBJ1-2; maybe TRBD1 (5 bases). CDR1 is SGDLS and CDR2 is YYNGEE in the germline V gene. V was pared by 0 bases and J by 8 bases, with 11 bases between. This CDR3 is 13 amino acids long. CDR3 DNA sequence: TGTGCCAGCAGCGTAGTCCTAGGGGAGGGCTACACCTTC. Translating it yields CASSVVLGEGYTF.